These 3 T cell receptor beta chains were sequenced from one sample in a study of CD8+ T cells in alopecia areata. Extracted RNA was reverse transcribed into cDNA, the sequencing template. TCRdb's copy holds only in-frame clones and misses some; the assay was immunoSEQ multiplex PCR. The sample carries roughly 170,000 clones, around 50% recorded once. The sample was CD4+ T cells sorted from blood, taken at week 0. Receptors were obtained from a human donor with alopecia areata.

The chain is built from TRBV30 and TRBJ2-5; D gene ambiguous. This CDR3 contains 11 residues. The V gene lost 1 base and the J gene lost 4 bases, with 4 bases spanning the gap. CDR1 and CDR2 (germline): GTSNPN, SVGIG (reference sequence). CDR3 coding DNA: TGTGCCTGGAGTGGTTTAGAGACCCAGTACTTC. Translation: CAWSGLETQYF.

V and J are TRBV10-3 and TRBJ2-1, with 10 bases aligning to TRBD1. CDR3 length equals 15 residues. In germline, CDR1 is ENHRY, CDR2 SYGVKD. Trimming cost V 7 bases and J 2 bases; bases outside gene matches: 5. The CDR3: CAITPGQGAYNEQFF. The DNA for the CDR3 is TGTGCCATCACCCCTGGACAGGGGGCCTACAATGAGCAGTTCTTC.

Note on this clone: Other nucleotide sequences from this sample produce the same CDR3. The J gene is TRBJ1-1, the V gene TRBV30; 7 bases fit TRBD1. CDR3 length: 12 residues. From germline, CDR1 is GTSNPN and CDR2 SVGIG (reference sequence). Trimming at V came to 0 bases and at J to 7 bases, leaving 2 bases not matched to a gene. The CDR3 spells CAWSVQGIEAFF. CDR3 DNA sequence: TGTGCCTGGAGTGTACAGGGGATTGAAGCTTTCTTT.